The TCR beta chain described here comes from a study of blood T cell repertoires in COVID-19 (TCRdb year 2020). Background on the whole study: Samples covering the acute and convalescent phases of COVID-19 were provided by collaborators in the United States, Italy and Spain. The material from the prospective study consisted of cDNA or gDNA derived from T cells, B-cell-depleted T cells, or PBMCs. Subjects who had been exposed to COVID-19, were actively infected with it, or had recovered from it provided the deeply sampled blood TCRbeta repertoires that made up the dataset. A freely available public database, intended as a resource for researchers studying the immune response to SARS-CoV-2, is where the repertoires were released. The samples were drawn from the first 160 participants of the ongoing ImmuneRACE study and from about 1,200 subjects provided by 6 global collaborators. Nearly every sample came with metadata listing a de-identified subject ID, COVID-19 status, age in years and sex. Where available, HLA class I and class II types were obtained from metadata supplied by the sample provider rather than from assay-based typing.

The germline V gene (reference sequence) provides CDR1 DFQATT and CDR2 SNEGSKA. V and J are trimmed by 3 bases and 3 bases, and the gene matches miss 13 bases of the junction. The CDR3, from cysteine to phenylalanine, totals 17 residues. Only the CDR3 portion is preserved as DNA: 51 bases, with reading frame beginning at the first base. TCRbeta CDR3 regions were amplified from genomic DNA by means of the immunoSEQ Assay, a bias-controlled multiplex PCR. In the paper's pipeline: Within the assay, amplification of reference gene primers was used to estimate how many nucleated cells each sample contained. To quantify the absolute abundance of each unique TCRbeta CDR3 rearrangement, sequence reads were collapsed and filtered. Productive Simpson clonality was computed per sample as the square root of Simpson's diversity index over productive rearrangements. Imported from immuneACCESS, the table was reduced by TCRdb to in-frame sequences with V and J called. These copies leave out some clones; in studies compared against another copy, an unresolved V gene accounts for under half, and the cause of the remainder is not known. V and J calls and clone size are those listed in that table; D and trimming were worked out from the DNA. Within this sample are 120,000 or so clones, with roughly nine tenths of them counted one time only. In total, the top ten clones hold 7.5% to 9% of the sample.

Overall study results and their limits: Clinical and demographic metadata were provided uncurated, with the amount varying by source and participant.

This clone was found a few times. Its antigen target is currently unknown. Per-base quality was not reported, and no clone a single base away is much larger than it. Another Seattle source contributed samples from volunteer blood donors who had recovered from COVID-19. Whole blood was collected in K2EDTA tubes by collaborating institutions according to the institutions' own protocols. For TCRbeta analysis, collaborators shipped samples in one of three forms: frozen whole blood, isolated PBMCs, or DNA extracted from either of those sample types. This receptor chain uses TRBV20-1 and TRBJ2-5, with TRBD2 matching 10 junction bases. Sequencing was carried out using peripheral blood. The source is a man in his 70s who had recovered from COVID-19. The nucleotide sequence reads TGCAGTGCTAGTATCGGACTAGCGGCCCGGAGGGAAGAGACCCAGTACTTC. This is translated as CSASIGLAARREETQYF.